The 32 T cell receptor beta chains in this list originate from one sample, sequenced in a study of control samples from healthy donors and cancer patients. The repertoire was sequenced with immunoSEQ multiplex PCR; TCRdb's copy has only in-frame clones and lacks some. In the table there are tens of thousands of clones, around 93% of which are singletons. Sequencing was performed on blood. Every receptor here comes from a woman under 40 in good health.

The gene calls are TRBV5-1 and TRBJ1-1, with a weak D call TRBD1 (5 bases). Germline values: CDR1 SGHRS, CDR2 YFSETQ. The CDR3 consists of 16 residues. The ends were cut back, 5 bases at V and 1 base at J, with 18 bases in the middle. The CDR3 loop reads CASRGRVTEWNTEAFF. The DNA for the CDR3 is TGCGCCAGCAGAGGCAGGGTGACGGAGTGGAACACTGAAGCTTTCTTT.

The genes are TRBV7-9 and TRBJ1-1; D unclear. This CDR3 is built from 15 residues. With 4 bases removed from V and 1 base from J, the gap between germline ends came to 13 bases. The V gene's germline CDR1 is SEHNR and CDR2 FQNEAQ (reference sequence). CDR3 amino acids: CASSSNTVGNTEAFF. The DNA of the CDR3 is TGTGCCAGCAGCTCGAACACCGTGGGGAACACTGAAGCTTTCTTT.

The J gene is TRBJ1-6, the V gene TRBV6-4; TRBD1 aligns across 8 bases. The V gene's germline CDR1 is MRHNA and CDR2 SNTAGT. The J segment lost 10 bases and the V segment lost 5 bases, leaving 13 bases of the junction unmatched. The CDR3 is 16 amino acids. The CDR3 sequence: CASSKTADRGSSPLHF. Here the CDR3 DNA reads TGTGCCAGCAGTAAAACCGCAGACAGGGGTTCCTCACCCCTCCACTTT.

In its sample, this clone was seen once. This chain joins TRBV12-3 or TRBV12-4 and TRBJ2-3; no clear D. The V end lost 5 bases, the J end lost 6 bases, and 6 bases lay between the germline ends. CDR3 length equals 11 residues. The CDR3 loop is CASSPRDTQYF. CDR3 sequence (DNA): TGTGCCAGCAGTCCTCGTGATACGCAGTATTTT.

The V and J genes are TRBV7-2 and TRBJ2-5, with D maybe TRBD2 (5 bases). The V end was cut by 1 base, the J end by 3 bases, with 12 bases between. This CDR3 is 15 amino acids long. Looked up from germline, CDR1 is SGHTA and CDR2 is FQGNSA. The CDR3 protein is CASSLEGLREETQYF. The CDR3, as DNA: TGTGCCAGCAGCTTAGAGGGTTTGCGGGAAGAGACCCAGTACTTC.

V and J are TRBV21-1 and TRBJ2-2; the listed D gene, TRBD2, was not tested against the DNA. TRBV21-1 is a pseudogene. The CDR3 spans 12 residues. CDR3 residues: CASSKGGGPAFF. CDR3 bases: TGTGCCAGCAGCAAAGGGGGAGGCCCCGCGTTTTTT.

The chain recombines TRBV11-2 with TRBJ1-2, with 8 nucleotides matching TRBD1. The CDR3 has 14 amino acids. The trim removed 4 bases at V and 7 bases at J, leaving 8 bases unmatched. Germline loops: CDR1 SGHAT, CDR2 FQNNGV. The CDR3 DNA sequence: TGTGCCAGCAGCTCAACCCGACAGGGGAGTGGCTACACCTTC. Amino acids: CASSSTRQGSGYTF.

DNA for the CDR3: TGTGCCAGTAGTATAATGATCGGGGGGGGCAAGGGTGAAAAACTGTTTTTT. It specifies CASSIMIGGGKGEKLFF. The rearrangement joins TRBV19 to TRBJ1-4, with TRBD1 as a possible D gene (6 bases). V shed 2 bases and J shed 7 bases, with 20 bases lying between them. This CDR3 spans 17 amino acids. The germline CDR1 and CDR2 sequences are LNHDA and SQIVND (reference sequence).

This clone was seen only once. The chain is built from TRBV7-9 and TRBJ1-1, with TRBD1 matching 8 bases. The germline V gene has CDR1 SEHNR and CDR2 FQNEAQ (reference sequence). This CDR3 contains 15 residues. Losses at the gene ends were 4 bases for V and 0 bases for J; bases not matched to a gene: 4. CDR3 DNA: TGTGCCAGCAGCTGGGGGGACAGGCTGAACACTGAAGCTTTCTTT. Its translation: CASSWGDRLNTEAFF. The full variable domain, with the rest looked up from reference TRBV7-9 and TRBJ1-1, is DTGVSQNPRHKITKRGQNVTFRCDPISEHNRLYWYRQTLGQGPEFLTYFQNEAQLEKSRLLSDRFSAERPKGSFSTLEIQRTEQGDSAMYLCASSWGDRLNTEAFFGQGTRLTVV.

This sequence joins TRBV27 and TRBJ2-6; D call uncertain. Per the germline V gene, CDR1 is MNHEY and CDR2 is SMNVEV (reference sequence). V was trimmed by 6 bases and J by 0 bases, leaving 12 bases between them. This CDR3 is 16 amino acids long. CDR3 loop: CASRLGRTSGANVLTF. CDR3 coding DNA: TGTGCCAGCAGGTTGGGCCGCACCTCTGGGGCCAACGTCCTGACTTTC. Full variable domain (missing parts from reference TRBV27 and TRBJ2-6): EAQVTQNPRYLITVTGKKLTVTCSQNMNHEYMSWYRQDPGLGLRQIYYSMNVEVTDKGDVPEGYKVSRKEKRNFPLILESPSPNQTSLYFCASRLGRTSGANVLTFGAGSRLTVL.

The chain carries TRBV13 and TRBJ1-6; D gene uncertain. The V gene lost 7 bases and the J gene lost 10 bases, with 14 bases spanning the gap. Looked up from germline, CDR1 is PRHDT and CDR2 is FYEKMQ (reference sequence). The CDR3 has 13 amino acids. For the CDR3, the DNA is TGTGCCAGCAACCCGCTGTGTGGCTCACCCCTCCACTTT. This codes for CASNPLCGSPLHF.

V gene TRBV19 combines with J gene TRBJ2-4; D might be TRBD1 or TRBD2, each matching 6 bases. This CDR3 region has 16 residues. Per germline, CDR1 LNHDA and CDR2 SQIVND (reference sequence). With 10 bases removed from V and 3 bases from J, the gap between germline ends came to 22 bases. CDR3 amino acids: CATKGGWGLDKNIQYF. CDR3 sequence (DNA): TGTGCCACGAAGGGGGGCTGGGGGTTAGACAAAAACATTCAGTACTTC.

The chain has TRBV4-1 and TRBJ1-2; tentatively, D is TRBD1 (6 bases). Looked up from germline, CDR1 is MGHRA and CDR2 is YSYEKL. The CDR3 runs to 17 residues. Trimming took off 0 bases at V and 4 bases at J, with 18 bases between the two ends. The CDR3 protein is CASSQEGTRGIFYGYTF. Written as DNA, the CDR3 is TGCGCCAGCAGCCAAGAGGGAACCAGGGGAATTTTCTATGGCTACACCTTC.

V is TRBV6-5 and J is TRBJ2-7; maybe TRBD1 (5 bases). Trimming removed 6 bases from V and 6 bases from J, with 15 bases in between. Germline CDR1 reads MNHEY; CDR2 reads SVGAGI. The CDR3 covers 13 residues. CDR3 sequence (DNA): TGTGCCAGCAGCCCCAGTGGGCAGGGCGAGCAGTACGTC. It specifies CASSPSGQGEQYV.

The chain carries TRBV24-1 and TRBJ1-2; possibly TRBD1 for D (6 bases). The ends were cut back, 7 bases at V and 5 bases at J, with 10 bases in the middle. The CDR3 is 12 residues long. Germline lookup yields CDR1 KGHDR and CDR2 SFDVKD. The CDR3 region is CATSLQGYGYTF. The CDR3 DNA reads TGTGCCACCAGCTTACAGGGTTATGGCTACACCTTC.

The gene calls are TRBV12-1 and TRBJ2-3; the table gives TRBD2 as D, unverified against the DNA. TRBV12-1 represents a pseudogene. This CDR3 has 14 residues. The CDR3 protein is CASSFSGGTDTQYF. Here the CDR3 DNA reads TGTGCCAGCAGCTTTTCGGGGGGGACAGATACGCAGTATTTT.

This clone occurred a few times. The chain employs TRBV18 and TRBJ1-5, with 9 bases matching TRBD1. The CDR3 is made up of 16 amino acids. Per germline, CDR1 KGHSH and CDR2 LQKENI. Unmatched junction bases numbered 11, after V lost 5 bases and J lost 6 bases. DNA for the CDR3: TGTGCCAGCTCATTGGGGGGACAGGGAAATTTTCAGCCCCAGCATTTT. It encodes CASSLGGQGNFQPQHF.

The chain is built from TRBV9 and TRBJ1-2; no clear D. CDR3 length equals 15 residues. V was clipped by 2 bases and J by 2 bases, with 13 bases between them. Germline loops: CDR1 SGDLS, CDR2 YYNGEE. The CDR3 spells CASSVNREPNYGYTF. CDR3 in DNA: TGTGCCAGCAGCGTTAATCGGGAACCCAACTATGGCTACACCTTC.

This clone was counted only a few times. Other DNA variants within this sample encode the same CDR3. The chain couples TRBV5-1 to TRBJ1-4; the D gene is possibly TRBD1 (6 bases). V was shortened by 0 bases and J by 3 bases, with 9 bases between the two germline ends. Germline assignment: CDR1 SGHRS and CDR2 YFSETQ. CDR3 size: 15 residues. This CDR3 is CASSLAEGANEKLFF. In DNA, the CDR3 is TGCGCCAGCAGCTTGGCGGAGGGGGCTAATGAAAAACTGTTTTTT.

This clone was counted between two and nine times. The gene calls are TRBV6-2 or TRBV6-3 and TRBJ1-3; perhaps TRBD1 as D (5 bases). The CDR3 spans 15 residues. With 5 bases removed from V and 0 bases from J, the gap between germline ends came to 11 bases. Germline CDR1 reads MNHEY; CDR2 reads SVGEGT. The CDR3 spells CASSGGGYSGNTIYF. In DNA form, the CDR3 reads TGTGCCAGCAGTGGGGGAGGGTACTCTGGAAACACCATATATTTT.

V usage is TRBV5-1 and J usage is TRBJ1-2; 7 bases fit TRBD1. Trimming at V came to 6 bases and at J to 3 bases, leaving 11 bases not matched to a gene. The CDR3 runs 15 residues. Germline values: CDR1 SGHRS, CDR2 YFSETQ. The chain's CDR3 is CASKISDRADYGYTF. CDR3 sequence (DNA): TGCGCCAGCAAAATTTCAGACAGGGCGGACTATGGCTACACCTTC.

This clone was observed a single time. The rearrangement joins TRBV6-5 to TRBJ1-1; unclear D gene. Trimming took 4 bases from V and 7 from J, leaving 19 bases between them. The germline V gene has CDR1 MNHEY and CDR2 SVGAGI. The CDR3 covers 15 residues. CDR3 sequence: CASSFTGRITFEAFF. In nucleotides, the CDR3 is TGTGCCAGCAGTTTTACCGGGAGGATAACTTTTGAAGCTTTCTTT.

CDR3 region: CASSATGTSSYEQYF. CDR3 nucleotides: TGTGCCAGCAGTGCTACAGGGACTTCTTCCTACGAGCAGTACTTC. J is TRBJ2-7 and V is TRBV2; D could derive from TRBD1 or TRBD2 (6 bases each). Germline V gene sequence: CDR1 SNHLY, CDR2 FYNNEI. The CDR3 contains 15 residues. Trimming removed 4 bases at V and 1 base at J, with 14 bases between.

This chain joins TRBV11-2 and TRBJ2-5; D call uncertain. The V gene's germline CDR1 is SGHAT and CDR2 FQNNGV. The CDR3 totals 14 residues. V lost 1 base and J lost 3, with 9 bases in between. The CDR3 nucleotides read TGTGCCAGCAGCTTAGGCCAGTTTGAAGAGACCCAGTACTTC. Its protein is CASSLGQFEETQYF.

The CDR3: CAISRAGAGTEAFF. In nucleotides, the CDR3 is TGTGCCATCAGTCGCGCTGGGGCAGGCACTGAAGCTTTCTTT. This rearrangement joins TRBV10-3 to TRBJ1-1, with a weak D call TRBD1 (5 bases). CDR1 and CDR2 from the germline V gene are ENHRY and SYGVKD. Trimming took 5 bases from V and 4 from J, leaving 14 bases between them. The CDR3 has 14 residues.

The chain links TRBV4-2 to TRBJ1-1; the D gene is possibly TRBD1 (6 bases). Per the germline V gene, CDR1 is LGHNA and CDR2 is YNFKEQ. The CDR3 covers 15 residues. Between the trimmed V and J ends, which lost 3 bases and 4 bases, there was a span of 15 bases. The CDR3 region has the DNA TGTGCCAGCAGCCAGATAGGGGGAGGATTCACTGAAGCTTTCTTT. Encoded protein: CASSQIGGGFTEAFF.

The rearrangement uses TRBV28 and TRBJ1-1, with TRBD1 matching 7 bases. The germline gives CDR1 MDHEN, CDR2 SYDVKM. The V segment lost 7 bases and the J segment 1 base; nucleotides outside the gene matches: 3. This CDR3 is built from 13 residues. Written as DNA, the CDR3 is TGTGCCAGCAAAAGGACAGGGAACACTGAAGCTTTCTTT. Protein product: CASKRTGNTEAFF.

The chain recombines TRBV7-2 with TRBJ2-7; no definite D call. Germline values: CDR1 SGHTA, CDR2 FQGNSA. This CDR3 comprises 13 residues. V was clipped by 5 bases and J by 3 bases, with 11 bases between them. CDR3 in amino acids: CASSLAANYEQYF. DNA for the CDR3: TGTGCCAGCAGCCTGGCGGCGAACTACGAGCAGTACTTC.

The chain combines TRBV7-8 with TRBJ2-7; D may be TRBD1 (6 bases). The V and J ends lost 4 bases and 2 bases respectively, with 18 bases between them. CDR3 size: 16 residues. Germline CDR1 is SGHVS and CDR2 is FQNEAQ. Here the CDR3 reads CASSSSSGTYTYEQYF. The CDR3 DNA is TGTGCCAGCAGCTCATCCTCCGGGACATACACCTACGAGCAGTACTTC.

The V call is TRBV10-3, the J call TRBJ1-1, with D perhaps TRBD1 (5 bases). This CDR3 spans 13 amino acids. Trimming pared 6 bases from V and 6 bases from J, leaving 14 bases between. Germline loops: CDR1 ENHRY, CDR2 SYGVKD. The CDR3 region has the DNA TGTGCCATCAGAAGAACCGAGGGGCCTGAAGCTTTCTTT. As protein: CAIRRTEGPEAFF.

J is TRBJ1-1 and V is TRBV19, with 7 bases that match TRBD1. J was trimmed by 0 bases and V by 8 bases; bases with no gene match: 6. Germline V gene data show CDR1 as LNHDA and CDR2 as SQIVND (reference sequence). The CDR3 consists of 14 residues. CDR3 protein: CASRLGQMNTEAFF. The CDR3 DNA reads as TGTGCCAGTCGGTTGGGACAGATGAACACTGAAGCTTTCTTT.

The rearrangement uses TRBV24-1 and TRBJ2-3; D perhaps matches TRBD2 (5 bases). Germline V gene sequence: CDR1 KGHDR, CDR2 SFDVKD. Trimming stripped 9 bases from V and 0 bases from J, with 9 bases between. The CDR3 is 13 amino acids. CDR3 amino acids: CATCGSSTDTQYF. The CDR3 bases are TGTGCCACCTGCGGGTCTAGCACAGATACGCAGTATTTT.